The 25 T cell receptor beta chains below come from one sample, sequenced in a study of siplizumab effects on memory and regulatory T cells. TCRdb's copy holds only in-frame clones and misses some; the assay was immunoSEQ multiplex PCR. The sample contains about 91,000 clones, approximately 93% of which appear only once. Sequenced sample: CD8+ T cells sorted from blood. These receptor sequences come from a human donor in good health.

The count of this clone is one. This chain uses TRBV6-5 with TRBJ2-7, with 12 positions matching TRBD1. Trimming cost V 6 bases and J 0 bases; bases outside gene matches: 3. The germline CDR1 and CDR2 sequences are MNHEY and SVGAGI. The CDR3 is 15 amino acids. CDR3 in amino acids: CASREGQGASYEQYF. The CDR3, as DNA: TGTGCCAGCAGAGAGGGACAGGGGGCCTCCTACGAGCAGTACTTC.

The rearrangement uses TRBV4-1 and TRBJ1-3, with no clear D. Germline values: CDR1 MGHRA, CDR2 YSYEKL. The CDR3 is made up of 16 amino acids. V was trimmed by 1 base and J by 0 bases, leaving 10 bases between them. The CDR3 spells CASSQVPGSSGNTIYF. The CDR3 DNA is TGCGCCAGCAGCCAAGTTCCGGGCAGCTCTGGAAACACCATATATTTT.

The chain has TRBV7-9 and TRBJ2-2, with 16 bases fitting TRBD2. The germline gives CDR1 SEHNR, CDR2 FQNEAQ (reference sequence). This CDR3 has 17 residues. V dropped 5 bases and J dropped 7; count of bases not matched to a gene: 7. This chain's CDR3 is CASSPGLAGGPVGELFF. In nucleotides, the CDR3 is TGTGCCAGCAGCCCGGGACTAGCGGGGGGGCCCGTCGGGGAGCTGTTTTTT.

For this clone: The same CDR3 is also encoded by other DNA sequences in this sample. In DNA form, the CDR3 reads TGTGCCAGCAGCGTAGGGACTAGCGACTACAATGAGCAGTTCTTC. Protein: CASSVGTSDYNEQFF. The chain recombines TRBV9 with TRBJ2-1, with 9 bases matching TRBD2. V lost 0 bases to trimming and J lost 3 bases; unmatched junction nucleotides: 1. This CDR3 has 15 amino acids. Germline V lookup: CDR1 SGDLS, CDR2 YYNGEE.

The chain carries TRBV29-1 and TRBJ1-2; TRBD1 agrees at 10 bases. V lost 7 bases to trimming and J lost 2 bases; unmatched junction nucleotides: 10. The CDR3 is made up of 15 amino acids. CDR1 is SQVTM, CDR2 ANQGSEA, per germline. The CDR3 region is CSAAGTGAGNYGYTF. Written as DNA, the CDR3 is TGCAGCGCGGCCGGGACAGGGGCCGGGAACTATGGCTACACCTTC.

The chain's CDR3 is CASSLGDKSPETQYF. CDR3 DNA sequence: TGCGCCAGCAGCTTAGGCGACAAAAGTCCGGAGACCCAGTACTTC. The rearrangement joins TRBV5-1 to TRBJ2-5; D not certain. CDR3 length: 15 amino acids. V lost 2 bases and J 5 bases, leaving 16 bases between the germline ends. The germline gives CDR1 SGHRS, CDR2 YFSETQ. Filled out from reference TRBV5-1 and TRBJ2-5, the complete variable domain reads KAGVTQTPRYLIKTRGQQVTLSCSPISGHRSVSWYQQTPGQGLQFLFEYFSETQRNKGNFPGRFSGRQFSNSRSEMNVSTLELGDSALYLCASSLGDKSPETQYFGPGTRLLVL.

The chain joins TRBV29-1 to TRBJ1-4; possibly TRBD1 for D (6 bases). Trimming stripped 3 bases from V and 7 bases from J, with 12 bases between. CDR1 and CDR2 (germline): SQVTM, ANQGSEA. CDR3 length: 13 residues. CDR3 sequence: CSVDGGGGEKLFF. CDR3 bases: TGCAGCGTTGATGGGGGGGGCGGTGAAAAACTGTTTTTT.

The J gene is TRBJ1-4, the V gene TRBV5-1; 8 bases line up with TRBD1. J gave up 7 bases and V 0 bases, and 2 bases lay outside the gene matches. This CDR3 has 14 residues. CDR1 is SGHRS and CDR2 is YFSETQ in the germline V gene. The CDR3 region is CASSLEQGGEKLFF. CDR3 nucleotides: TGCGCCAGCAGCTTGGAACAGGGGGGTGAAAAACTGTTTTTT.

The CDR3 DNA reads TGTGCCAGCAGTGAACCGGCGGGCGGGTTCGCTGAAGCTTTCTTT. Its protein product is CASSEPAGGFAEAFF. V usage is TRBV2 and J usage is TRBJ1-1; no firm D call. Germline V CDR1 and CDR2: SNHLY, FYNNEI. V lost 2 bases, J lost 6 bases, and 16 bases lay in between. The CDR3 sequence is 15 residues long. Drawing the rest from reference TRBV2 and TRBJ1-1, the complete variable domain is EPEVTQTPSHQVTQMGQEVILRCVPISNHLYFYWYRQILGQKVEFLVSFYNNEISEKSEIFDDQFSVERPDGSNFTLKIRSTKLEDSAMYFCASSEPAGGFAEAFFGQGTRLTVV.

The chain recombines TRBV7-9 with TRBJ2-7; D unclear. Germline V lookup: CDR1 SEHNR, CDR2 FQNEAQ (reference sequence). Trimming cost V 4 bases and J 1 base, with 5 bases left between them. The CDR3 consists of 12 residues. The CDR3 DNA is TGTGCCAGCAGCTCAGTGTCCTACGAGCAGTACTTC. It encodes CASSSVSYEQYF.

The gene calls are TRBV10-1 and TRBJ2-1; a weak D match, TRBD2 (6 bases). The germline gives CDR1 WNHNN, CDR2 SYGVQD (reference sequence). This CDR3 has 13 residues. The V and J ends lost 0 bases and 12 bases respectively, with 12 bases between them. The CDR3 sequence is CASSESRGSWQFF. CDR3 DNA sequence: TGCGCCAGCAGTGAGTCACGGGGGAGTTGGCAGTTCTTC.

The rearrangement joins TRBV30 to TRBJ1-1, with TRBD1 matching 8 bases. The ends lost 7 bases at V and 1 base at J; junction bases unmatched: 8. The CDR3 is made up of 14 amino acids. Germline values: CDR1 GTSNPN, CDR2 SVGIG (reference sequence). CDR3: CAYSPGTGNTEAFF. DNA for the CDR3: TGTGCCTACAGCCCCGGGACAGGGAACACTGAAGCTTTCTTT. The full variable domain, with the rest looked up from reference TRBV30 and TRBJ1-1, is SQTIHQWPATLVQPVGSPLSLECTVEGTSNPNLYWYRQAAGRGLQLLFYSVGIGQISSEVPQNLSASRPQDRQFILSSKKLLLSDSGFYLCAYSPGTGNTEAFFGQGTRLTVV.

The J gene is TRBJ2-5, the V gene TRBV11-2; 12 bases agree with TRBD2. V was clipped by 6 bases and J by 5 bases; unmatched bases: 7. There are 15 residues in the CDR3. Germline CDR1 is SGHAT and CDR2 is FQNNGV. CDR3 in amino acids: CASRYTSGGRETQYF. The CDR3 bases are TGTGCCAGCAGATATACTAGCGGGGGGCGGGAGACCCAGTACTTC. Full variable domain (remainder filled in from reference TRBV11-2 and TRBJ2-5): EAGVAQSPRYKIIEKRQSVAFWCNPISGHATLYWYQQILGQGPKLLIQFQNNGVVDDSQLPKDRFSAERLKGVDSTLKIQPAKLEDSAVYLCASRYTSGGRETQYFGPGTRLLVL.

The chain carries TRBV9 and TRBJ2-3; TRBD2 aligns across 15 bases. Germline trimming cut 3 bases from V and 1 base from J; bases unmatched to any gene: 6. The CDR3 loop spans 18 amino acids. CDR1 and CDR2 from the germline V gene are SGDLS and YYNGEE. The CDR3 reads CASSAGTSGRQGTDTQYF. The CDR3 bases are TGTGCCAGCAGCGCCGGGACTAGCGGGAGGCAAGGCACAGATACGCAGTATTTT.

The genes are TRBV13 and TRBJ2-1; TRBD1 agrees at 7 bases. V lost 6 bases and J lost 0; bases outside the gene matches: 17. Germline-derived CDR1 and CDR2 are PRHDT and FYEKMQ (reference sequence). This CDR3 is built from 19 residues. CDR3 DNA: TGTGCCAGCAGGCTAACCGGGACAGAGGGTCGGAGCTCCTACAATGAGCAGTTCTTC. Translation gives CASRLTGTEGRSSYNEQFF.

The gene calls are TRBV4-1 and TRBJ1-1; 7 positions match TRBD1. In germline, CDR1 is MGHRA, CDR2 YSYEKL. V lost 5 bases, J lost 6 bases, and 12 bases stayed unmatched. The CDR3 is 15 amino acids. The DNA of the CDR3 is TGCGCCAGCAGCTACAGTTCGACGGACAGGTCTGAAGCTTTCTTT. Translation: CASSYSSTDRSEAFF.

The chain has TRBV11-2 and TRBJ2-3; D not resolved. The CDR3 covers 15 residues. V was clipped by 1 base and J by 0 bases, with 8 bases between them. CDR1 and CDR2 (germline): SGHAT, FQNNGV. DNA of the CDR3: TGTGCCAGCAGCTTAGTACAGACTAGCACAGATACGCAGTATTTT. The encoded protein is CASSLVQTSTDTQYF.

CDR3 sequence reads: CASSQGAGAYNEQFF. CDR3 DNA: TGCGCCAGCAGCCAAGGGGCAGGGGCCTACAATGAGCAGTTCTTC. The chain recombines TRBV4-1 with TRBJ2-1, with D maybe TRBD1 (6 bases). CDR1 is MGHRA and CDR2 is YSYEKL in the germline V gene. The CDR3 consists of 15 residues. V lost 1 base and J lost 2, with 9 bases in between.

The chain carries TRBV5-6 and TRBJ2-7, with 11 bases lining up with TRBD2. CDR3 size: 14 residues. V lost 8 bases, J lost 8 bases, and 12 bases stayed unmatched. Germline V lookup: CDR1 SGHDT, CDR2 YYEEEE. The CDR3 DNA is TGTGCCAGTACCACCGGGACTAGCGGATATAAGCAGTACTTC. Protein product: CASTTGTSGYKQYF.

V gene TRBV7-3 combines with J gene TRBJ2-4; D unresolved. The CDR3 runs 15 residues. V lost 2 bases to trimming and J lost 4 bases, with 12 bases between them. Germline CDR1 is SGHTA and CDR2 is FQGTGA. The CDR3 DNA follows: TGTGCCAGCAGCTTAGCGGACGGACCAAAAAACATTCAGTACTTC. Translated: CASSLADGPKNIQYF.

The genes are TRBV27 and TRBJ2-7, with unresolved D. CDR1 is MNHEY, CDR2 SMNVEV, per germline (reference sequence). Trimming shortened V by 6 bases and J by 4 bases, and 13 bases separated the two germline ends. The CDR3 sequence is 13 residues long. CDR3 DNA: TGTGCCAGCAGGACTTTAGACGGATACGAGCAGTACTTC. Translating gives CASRTLDGYEQYF.

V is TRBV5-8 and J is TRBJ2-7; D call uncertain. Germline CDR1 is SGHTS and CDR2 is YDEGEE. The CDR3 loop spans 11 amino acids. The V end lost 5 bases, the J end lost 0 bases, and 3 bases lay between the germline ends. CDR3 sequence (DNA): TGTGCCAGCAGGGCCTCCTACGAGCAGTACTTC. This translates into CASRASYEQYF.

The chain's CDR3 is CASSFRGWGDTQYF. The CDR3 DNA reads as TGTGCCAGCAGCTTCCGAGGGTGGGGCGATACGCAGTATTTT. This chain connects TRBV7-2 to TRBJ2-3; the D call may be TRBD1 or TRBD2 (5 bases each). In germline, CDR1 is SGHTA, CDR2 FQGNSA. The ends were cut back, 3 bases at V and 6 bases at J, with 13 bases in the middle. This CDR3 has 14 residues.

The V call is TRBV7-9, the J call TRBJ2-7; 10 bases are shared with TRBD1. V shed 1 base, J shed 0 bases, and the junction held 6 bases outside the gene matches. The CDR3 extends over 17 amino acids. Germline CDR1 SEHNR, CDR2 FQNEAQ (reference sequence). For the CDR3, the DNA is TGTGCCAGCAGCTTAGATGAGGGGACAGGGGTCTCCTACGAGCAGTACTTC. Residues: CASSLDEGTGVSYEQYF.

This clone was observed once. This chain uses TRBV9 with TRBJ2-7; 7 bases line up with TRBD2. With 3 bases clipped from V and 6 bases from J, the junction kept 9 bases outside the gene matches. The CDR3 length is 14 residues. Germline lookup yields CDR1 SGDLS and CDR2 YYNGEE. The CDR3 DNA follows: TGTGCCAGCAGCGCGGGGGGAGGGTCTGTCGAGCAGTACTTC. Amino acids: CASSAGGGSVEQYF. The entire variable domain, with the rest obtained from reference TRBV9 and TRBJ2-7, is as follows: DSGVTQTPKHLITATGQRVTLRCSPRSGDLSVYWYQQSLDQGLQFLIQYYNGEERAKGNILERFSAQQFPDLHSELNLSSLELGDSALYFCASSAGGGSVEQYFGPGTRLTVT.